The 17 T cell receptor beta chains listed next were all sequenced from one sample in a study of CD8+CD57+ T cells in acquired aplastic anemia. For CDR3 and TCR beta VDJ profiling, genomic DNA was the template used. TCRdb fed the reads into MiXCR, producing one record per CDR3 protein. This sample has 120,000 or so distinct CDR3 sequences, with around 48% found just once. Sequenced input: sorted CD4+, CD8+, or CD8+CD57+ T cells (not recorded which) from PBMCs. These receptors were collected from a human donor in good health, serving as a control.

This clonotype has at least ten counts. The chain carries TRBV5-6 and TRBJ2-1; 8 positions match TRBD1. Trimming at V came to 4 bases and at J to 6 bases, leaving 9 bases not matched to a gene. This CDR3 comprises 15 residues. Germline lookup yields CDR1 SGHDT and CDR2 YYEEEE. This CDR3 reads CASSTGQGLPNEQFF. CDR3 sequence (DNA): TGTGCCAGCAGCACCGGACAGGGCTTACCCAATGAGCAGTTCTTC.

A remark on this clonotype: This sequence may be a read error, since a much larger clone differs from it by one base. V and J are TRBV5-8 and TRBJ2-5, with TRBD2 identical over 8 bases. V was pared by 1 base and J by 4 bases, with 3 bases of the junction left unmatched. The CDR3 has 14 residues. The germline CDR1 and CDR2 sequences are SGHTS and YDEGEE. The CDR3 DNA is TGTGCCAGCAGCTTGCCGGGGGGGCTAGAGACCCAGTACTTC. This encodes CASSLPGGLETQYF.

This clonotype has at least ten counts. The chain employs TRBV6-1 and TRBJ1-5; possible D gene TRBD1, 5 bases. V was cut by 0 bases and J by 5 bases, with 14 bases left in between. The germline V gene has CDR1 MNHNS and CDR2 SASEGT. The CDR3 has 16 residues. In DNA, the CDR3 is TGTGCCAGCAGTGAAGCTGCCAGGGAAGGCGATCAGCCCCAGCATTTT. Translation: CASSEAAREGDQPQHF.

The chain uses TRBV24-1 and TRBJ2-1; D is unresolved. Per germline, CDR1 KGHDR and CDR2 SFDVKD. Trimming pared 4 bases from V and 7 bases from J, leaving 7 bases between. The CDR3 sequence is 12 residues long. CDR3 sequence: CATSDSHNEQFF. The CDR3 nucleotides read TGTGCCACCAGTGACTCTCATAATGAGCAGTTCTTC.

V gene TRBV10-3 combines with J gene TRBJ2-3; 11 nucleotides line up with TRBD2. The germline V gene has CDR1 ENHRY and CDR2 SYGVKD. There are 15 residues in the CDR3. J lost 1 base, V lost 9 bases, and 6 bases had no gene match. The CDR3 reads CAISGSGGGTDTQYF. In DNA, the CDR3 is TGTGCCATTTCGGGTAGCGGGGGGGGCACAGATACGCAGTATTTT.

There are many counts of this clonotype. The chain employs TRBV19 and TRBJ1-5; maybe TRBD1 (5 bases). Trimming took 3 bases from V and 0 from J, leaving 15 bases between them. The germline gives CDR1 LNHDA, CDR2 SQIVND (reference sequence). The CDR3 covers 17 residues. The CDR3 DNA reads as TGTGCCAGTAGTATGGGGTTGGGGGATTATAGCAATCAGCCCCAGCATTTT. This encodes CASSMGLGDYSNQPQHF. Complete variable domain (other parts from reference TRBV19 and TRBJ1-5): DGGITQSPKYLFRKEGQNVTLSCEQNLNHDAMYWYRQDPGQGLRLIYYSQIVNDFQKGDIAEGYSVSREKKESFPLTVTSAQKNPTAFYLCASSMGLGDYSNQPQHFGDGTRLSIL.

This clonotype was seen at least ten times. The V call is TRBV4-1, the J call TRBJ1-1; 7 positions match TRBD1. The CDR3 has 16 amino acids. Trimming cost V 4 bases and J 1 base; bases outside gene matches: 9. Per the germline V gene, CDR1 is MGHRA and CDR2 is YSYEKL. In nucleotides, the CDR3 is TGCGCCAGCAGCCGAGGGCCCGGGACAGCGAACACTGAAGCTTTCTTT. Protein: CASSRGPGTANTEAFF.

This clonotype was found many times. This sequence joins TRBV7-2 and TRBJ2-5; D remains unclear. V was clipped by 3 bases and J by 4 bases, with 6 bases between them. Per germline, CDR1 SGHTA and CDR2 FQGNSA. This CDR3 is built from 12 residues. Written as DNA, the CDR3 is TGTGCCAGCAGCTTGGGTCGAGAGACCCAGTACTTC. Translation: CASSLGRETQYF.

The rearrangement joins TRBV10-3 to TRBJ2-7; D is undetermined. Germline CDR1 ENHRY, CDR2 SYGVKD. Trimming removed 10 bases from V and 3 bases from J, with 13 bases in between. This CDR3 comprises 12 residues. The CDR3 region is CASSQPFYEQYF. The CDR3 region has the DNA TGTGCCAGCAGCCAACCTTTCTACGAGCAGTACTTC.

The chain combines TRBV7-3 with TRBJ2-1; 11 bases align to TRBD2. Germline V CDR1 and CDR2: SGHTA, FQGTGA. The J segment lost 6 bases and the V segment lost 1 base, leaving 5 bases of the junction unmatched. The CDR3 spans 16 residues. CDR3 nucleotide sequence: TGTGCCAGCAGCTTAAAGGGCGGACTAGCGGGCAATGAGCAGTTCTTC. Translation: CASSLKGGLAGNEQFF.

This rearrangement joins TRBV7-2 to TRBJ2-1; 9 nucleotides match TRBD1. Germline CDR1 reads SGHTA; CDR2 reads FQGNSA. Losses at the gene ends were 11 bases for V and 10 bases for J; bases not matched to a gene: 9. This CDR3 spans 12 amino acids. Here the CDR3 reads CAGGTGSVEQFF. The CDR3 DNA is TGTGCCGGGGGGACAGGGTCTGTCGAGCAGTTCTTC.

CDR3 nucleotide sequence: TGTGCCAGCAGCCGGGACAGCTCTGGAAACACCATATATTTT. Its protein is CASSRDSSGNTIYF. The chain carries TRBV7-2 and TRBJ1-3; 7 bases map to TRBD1. Germline assignment: CDR1 SGHTA and CDR2 FQGNSA. This CDR3 has 14 amino acids. The V segment lost 5 bases and the J segment 0 bases; nucleotides outside the gene matches: 1.

Only a few counts were recorded for this clonotype. The V gene is TRBV12-3 or TRBV12-4, the J gene TRBJ1-4, with 11 bases lining up with TRBD1. This CDR3 spans 18 amino acids. V shed 5 bases and J 3 bases; nucleotides not matched to a gene: 11. CDR3 sequence (DNA): TGTGCCAGCAGTCCAGGGACAGGGGGAGATTTCCCTAATGAAAAACTGTTTTTT. Translated: CASSPGTGGDFPNEKLFF.

This clonotype was detected a few times. Given a much more abundant clone one base away, this may be a read error. V is TRBV2 and J is TRBJ2-5, with 9 bases lining up with TRBD2. The V gene end was trimmed by 0 bases and the J gene end by 7 bases; junction bases not matched to a gene: 6. The CDR3 spans 15 residues. Germline CDR1 is SNHLY and CDR2 is FYNNEI. CDR3 sequence reads: CASSEAPAGGSTQYF. The CDR3 DNA sequence: TGTGCCAGCAGTGAAGCGCCAGCGGGGGGTTCGACCCAGTACTTC.

This clonotype was detected many times. The rearrangement links TRBV6-5 to TRBJ2-5; TRBD1 is a possible D gene (6 bases). CDR3 length: 17 amino acids. The V end was cut by 0 bases, the J end by 5 bases, with 19 bases between. CDR1 MNHEY and CDR2 SVGAGI come from the germline V gene. The CDR3 loop reads CASSYSPHRALGETQYF. The CDR3 DNA reads TGTGCCAGCAGTTACTCGCCTCACAGGGCCCTTGGGGAGACCCAGTACTTC.

This chain joins TRBV2 and TRBJ2-1; 7 nucleotides align to TRBD2. CDR1 is SNHLY, CDR2 FYNNEI, per germline. V was clipped by 5 bases and J by 9 bases; unmatched bases: 13. The CDR3 consists of 15 residues. The CDR3 DNA reads TGTGCCAGCAGTTCCCCGGGACTACCGTTCAGTGAGCAGTTCTTC. It translates to CASSSPGLPFSEQFF.

Turning to this clonotype: The junction departs from germline at one end; a sequencing error may be responsible. CDR3: CASSLAYGETQYF. The CDR3 coding sequence is TGTGCTAGCAGCTTAGCTTATGGGGAGACCCAGTACTTC. The chain employs TRBV7-7 and TRBJ2-5; D is undetermined. CDR3 length: 13 residues. From germline, CDR1 is SSHAT and CDR2 FNYEAQ (reference sequence). The full variable domain, rest sourced from reference TRBV7-7 and TRBJ2-5, is GAGVSQSPRYKVTKRGQDVTLRCDPISSHATLYWYQQALGQGPEFLTYFNYEAQPDKSGLPSDRFSAERPEGSISTLTIQRTEQRDSAMYRCASSLAYGETQYFGPGTRLLVL.